This is a list of T cell receptor beta chains from one sample in a study of blood T cell repertoires in COVID-19. Repertoires were generated with immunoSEQ multiplex PCR, while TCRdb's copy carries only in-frame clones and drops some. The table lists a few hundred thousand clones, roughly 87% of them singletons, with under 3% in the top ten. The sequenced sample was PBMCs or T cells enriched from blood (not recorded which). The receptors come from a woman aged 25 to 39 who had recovered from COVID-19. Both conserved end residues are part of each CDR3. D genes are given only for firm matches. The listing skips clone size in some rows; elsewhere it reads once, few, many or a size class.

d_gene: TRBD1
abundance: -
j_gene: TRBJ1-5
v_gene: TRBV19
CDR3aa: CASKGQGTPRPQHF
CDR3nt: TGTGCCAGTAAGGGACAGGGGACCCCCAGGCCCCAGCATTTT

d_gene: TRBD1
abundance: -
j_gene: TRBJ1-1
v_gene: TRBV28
CDR3aa: CASTPGQGWTEAFF
CDR3nt: TGTGCCAGCACACCGGGACAGGGTTGGACTGAAGCTTTCTTT

d_gene: TRBD1
abundance: -
j_gene: TRBJ1-2
v_gene: TRBV10-3
CDR3aa: CAISEGQGAWGYTF
CDR3nt: TGTGCCATCAGTGAGGGGCAGGGGGCTTGGGGCTACACCTTC

d_gene: TRBD2
abundance: once
j_gene: TRBJ2-5
v_gene: TRBV28
CDR3aa: CASSAHLAGAETQYF
CDR3nt: TGTGCCAGCAGTGCACATCTAGCGGGCGCCGAGACCCAGTACTTC

d_gene: -
abundance: -
j_gene: TRBJ1-6
v_gene: TRBV2
CDR3aa: CASTGNSPLHF
CDR3nt: TGTGCCAGCACAGGGAATTCACCCCTCCACTTT

d_gene: -
abundance: -
j_gene: TRBJ2-4
v_gene: TRBV7-2
CDR3aa: CASSLRRDSQSIQYF
CDR3nt: TGTGCCAGCAGCTTAAGACGGGACTCCCAGTCCATTCAGTACTTC

d_gene: -
abundance: -
j_gene: TRBJ2-7
v_gene: TRBV7-9
CDR3aa: CASSSRTGNPYEQYF
CDR3nt: TGTGCCAGCAGCTCTCGTACAGGGAATCCCTACGAGCAGTACTTC

d_gene: -
abundance: -
j_gene: TRBJ1-1
v_gene: TRBV19
CDR3aa: CASSYPAGGAAEAFF
CDR3nt: TGTGCCAGTAGTTACCCCGCCGGGGGGGCGGCTGAAGCTTTCTTT

d_gene: -
abundance: -
j_gene: TRBJ2-3
v_gene: TRBV12-3/TRBV12-4
CDR3aa: CASSPSRDQSMNF
CDR3nt: TGTGCCAGCAGTCCCTCTCGGGATCAAAGTATGAATTTT

d_gene: -
abundance: -
j_gene: TRBJ2-7
v_gene: TRBV29-1
CDR3aa: CSVEDGVTYEQYF
CDR3nt: TGCAGCGTTGAAGACGGGGTGACCTACGAGCAGTACTTC

d_gene: -
abundance: -
j_gene: TRBJ2-1
v_gene: TRBV30
CDR3aa: CAWSPPTSRYNEQFF
CDR3nt: TGTGCCTGGAGCCCCCCCACTAGCAGGTACAATGAGCAGTTCTTC

d_gene: -
abundance: -
j_gene: TRBJ1-2
v_gene: TRBV11-2
CDR3aa: CASSHHDSGYTF
CDR3nt: TGTGCCAGCAGCCATCACGACAGCGGCTACACCTTC

d_gene: TRBD2
abundance: -
j_gene: TRBJ2-1
v_gene: TRBV5-1
CDR3aa: CASSLLAGGYNEQFF
CDR3nt: TGCGCCAGCAGCTTACTAGCGGGGGGGTATAATGAGCAGTTCTTC